One and the same sample provided the 16 T cell receptor beta chains below, sequenced in a study of OX40 agonist ivuxolimab in advanced cancers. Here immunoSEQ multiplex PCR was the method, and the copy in TCRdb shows in-frame clones only, minus some. The sample carries over 55,000 clones, 65% to 90% recorded once. The source material was CD4+ or CD8+ T cells sorted from blood, sampled in a trial of the OX40 agonist ivuxolimab. These receptors all come from an adult with an advanced solid tumor such as melanoma, head and neck, liver or kidney cancer.

The chain employs TRBV6-5 and TRBJ1-2; D not resolved. Trimming shortened V by 3 bases and J by 4 bases, and 9 bases separated the two germline ends. CDR1 MNHEY and CDR2 SVGAGI come from the germline V gene. CDR3 length: 13 amino acids. The CDR3 DNA is TGTGCCAGCAGTTATGGACGGGGCTATGGCTACACCTTC. Its protein is CASSYGRGYGYTF.

This clone occurred a few times. V gene TRBV4-3 combines with J gene TRBJ2-5, with a possible D match to TRBD2 (6 bases). V was cut by 0 bases and J by 5 bases, with 13 bases left in between. This CDR3 has 15 residues. Germline V gene sequence: CDR1 LGHNA, CDR2 YSLEER. The DNA of the CDR3 is TGCGCCAGCAGCCAAGACCTAGCGCGACGGGAGACCCAGTACTTC. Translating gives CASSQDLARRETQYF.

This clone was observed a handful of times. The chain links TRBV5-3 to TRBJ2-1; a possible D gene is TRBD2 (6 bases). TRBV5-3 is assigned to the ORF class and has an uncertain function. V shed 1 base and J shed 10 bases, with 9 bases lying between them. The CDR3 sequence is 12 residues long. The CDR3 region is CARSLFSGEQFF. CDR3 sequence (DNA): TGTGCCAGAAGCTTGTTTAGCGGCGAGCAGTTCTTC.

The chain uses TRBV6-4 and TRBJ1-1; no firm D call. Germline lookup yields CDR1 MRHNA and CDR2 SNTAGT. Trimming removed 4 bases at V and 4 bases at J, with 10 bases between. This CDR3 spans 13 amino acids. The chain's CDR3 is CASSVEVATEAFF. In DNA, the CDR3 is TGTGCCAGCAGTGTGGAGGTTGCCACTGAAGCTTTCTTT.

The J gene is TRBJ2-2, the V gene TRBV19, with 10 bases aligning to TRBD1. Germline CDR1 is LNHDA and CDR2 is SQIVND (reference sequence). CDR3 length equals 15 residues. After removal of 7 bases from V and 7 bases from J, the junction contained 9 bases not matched to a gene. In nucleotides, the CDR3 is TGTGCCAGTAAAGAGACAGGGGGCGCGAGCGGGGAGCTGTTTTTT. Protein: CASKETGGASGELFF. Complete variable domain (other parts from reference TRBV19 and TRBJ2-2): DGGITQSPKYLFRKEGQNVTLSCEQNLNHDAMYWYRQDPGQGLRLIYYSQIVNDFQKGDIAEGYSVSREKKESFPLTVTSAQKNPTAFYLCASKETGGASGELFFGEGSRLTVL.

The chain couples TRBV18 to TRBJ1-3; D not resolved. The germline V gene has CDR1 KGHSH and CDR2 LQKENI. V gave up 1 base and J gave up 1 base, with 11 bases separating them. The CDR3 covers 16 residues. CDR3 nucleotides: TGTGCCAGCTCACCACGCGCGGTCCTATCTGGAAACACCATATATTTT. Protein sequence: CASSPRAVLSGNTIYF.

The rearrangement links TRBV2 to TRBJ2-1, with D unclear. The length of the CDR3 is 17 residues. Germline loops: CDR1 SNHLY, CDR2 FYNNEI. V gave up 6 bases and J gave up 0 bases, with 18 bases separating them. Written as DNA, the CDR3 is TGTGCCAGCAGCGGACCCCGCGGACGGTTCTCCTACAATGAGCAGTTCTTC. Protein product: CASSGPRGRFSYNEQFF.

CDR3 DNA sequence: TGTGCCAGCTCACCACGGCCGGCTGGGAGTGAAAAACTGTTTTTT. Amino acids: CASSPRPAGSEKLFF. The rearrangement uses TRBV18 and TRBJ1-4; no firm D call. The V end was cut by 1 base, the J end by 7 bases, with 13 bases between. Germline CDR1 reads KGHSH; CDR2 reads LQKENI. There are 15 residues in the CDR3. Filled out from reference TRBV18 and TRBJ1-4, the complete variable domain reads NAGVMQNPRHLVRRRGQEARLRCSPMKGHSHVYWYRQLPEEGLKFMVYLQKENIIDESGMPKERFSAEFPKEGPSILRIQQVVRGDSAAYFCASSPRPAGSEKLFFGSGTQLSVL.

The chain carries TRBV9 and TRBJ2-7; tentatively, D is TRBD1 (7 bases). CDR3 length: 13 amino acids. Germline assignment: CDR1 SGDLS and CDR2 YYNGEE. The V end was cut by 4 bases, the J end by 5 bases, with 13 bases between. CDR3 in DNA: TGTGCCAGCAGCCCCGGAGGGGGCGACGAGCAGTACTTC. It encodes CASSPGGGDEQYF.

There are a few counts of this clone. J is TRBJ1-1 and V is TRBV19; 8 nucleotides agree with TRBD1. Germline CDR1 LNHDA, CDR2 SQIVND (reference sequence). CDR3 length: 12 amino acids. Trimming removed 6 bases from V and 6 bases from J; junction bases left unmatched: 3. In DNA, the CDR3 is TGTGCCAGTAGATTACAGGGGGCTGAAGCTTTCTTT. Translation gives CASRLQGAEAFF.

Ten or more counts support this clone. The J gene is TRBJ1-5, the V gene TRBV7-2; TRBD1 might be the D (5 bases). V lost 1 base to trimming and J lost 6 bases, with 13 bases between them. This CDR3 contains 15 residues. The germline CDR1 and CDR2 sequences are SGHTA and FQGNSA. CDR3 sequence (DNA): TGTGCCAGCAGCTTAGAAGCAGGGTCGGGTCAGCCCCAGCATTTT. Translation gives CASSLEAGSGQPQHF.

The chain links TRBV2 to TRBJ1-1; D gene uncertain. V lost 4 bases to trimming and J lost 2 bases, with 11 bases between them. The CDR3 loop spans 14 amino acids. Germline-derived CDR1 and CDR2 are SNHLY and FYNNEI. This chain's CDR3 is CASSGEGFNTEAFF. In nucleotides, the CDR3 is TGTGCCAGCAGTGGGGAGGGTTTTAACACTGAAGCTTTCTTT.

J is TRBJ1-3 and V is TRBV18, with D hard to call. V lost 4 bases to trimming and J lost 4 bases, with 14 bases between them. The CDR3 is made up of 15 amino acids. Germline values: CDR1 KGHSH, CDR2 LQKENI. In nucleotides, the CDR3 is TGTGCCAGCTCACTCCCAGGTTCCGTCGGAAACACCATATATTTT. As protein: CASSLPGSVGNTIYF.

This clone was counted a single time. The chain links TRBV6-5 to TRBJ1-5; 7 nucleotides agree with TRBD1. Trimming at V came to 6 bases and at J to 7 bases, leaving 6 bases not matched to a gene. CDR3 length: 13 amino acids. Germline V CDR1 and CDR2: MNHEY, SVGAGI. This CDR3 reads CASRDRDGQPQHF. The CDR3 DNA sequence: TGTGCCAGCAGAGACAGGGATGGGCAGCCCCAGCATTTT.

This rearrangement joins TRBV27 to TRBJ2-5; the D is unclear. V was clipped by 6 bases and J by 5 bases, with 13 bases between them. The germline gives CDR1 MNHEY, CDR2 SMNVEV (reference sequence). The CDR3 spans 13 residues. CDR3: CASSRATGETQYF. CDR3 coding DNA: TGTGCCAGCAGCCGGGCTACCGGGGAGACCCAGTACTTC.

The CDR3 DNA reads as TGCGCCAGCAGCTTCCAGACAGGGGCCACTGAAGCTTTCTTT. Amino acid sequence: CASSFQTGATEAFF. The genes are TRBV5-1 and TRBJ1-1, with 8 bases matching TRBD1. Looked up from germline, CDR1 is SGHRS and CDR2 is YFSETQ. Germline trimming cut 2 bases from V and 4 bases from J; bases unmatched to any gene: 4. CDR3 size: 14 residues.